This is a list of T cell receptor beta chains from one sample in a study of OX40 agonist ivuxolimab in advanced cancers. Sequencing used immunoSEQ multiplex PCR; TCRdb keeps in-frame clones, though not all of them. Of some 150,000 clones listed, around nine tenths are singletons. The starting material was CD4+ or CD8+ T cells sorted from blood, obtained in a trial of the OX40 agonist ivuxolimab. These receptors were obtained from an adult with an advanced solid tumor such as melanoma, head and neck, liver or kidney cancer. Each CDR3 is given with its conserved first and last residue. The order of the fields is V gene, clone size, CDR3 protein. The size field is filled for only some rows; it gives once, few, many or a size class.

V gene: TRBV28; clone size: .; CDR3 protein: CASRLDSNQPQHF
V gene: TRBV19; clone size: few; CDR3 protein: CASSIGVTDTQYF
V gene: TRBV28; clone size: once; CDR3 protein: CASIPLTYYRGYTF
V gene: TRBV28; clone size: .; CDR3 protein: CALGGTGELFF
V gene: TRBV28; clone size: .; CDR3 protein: CASSRASGNQPQHF
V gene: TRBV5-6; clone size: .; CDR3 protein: CASSLVQGGRGYTF
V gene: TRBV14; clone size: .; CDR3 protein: CASSQGTWNTEAFF
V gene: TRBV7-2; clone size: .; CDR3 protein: CASSLVGAGGSSYEQYF
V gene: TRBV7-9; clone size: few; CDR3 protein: CASSRSGVEQYF
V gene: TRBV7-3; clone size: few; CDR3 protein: CASSLKAGATEAFF
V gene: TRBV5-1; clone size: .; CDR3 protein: CASSKVGTGNTEAFF
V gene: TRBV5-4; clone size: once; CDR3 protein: CASSENRDPGRLGYTF
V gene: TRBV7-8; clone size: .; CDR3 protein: CASTPGGTLNEKLFF
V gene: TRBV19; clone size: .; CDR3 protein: CASSPRESSGNTIYF
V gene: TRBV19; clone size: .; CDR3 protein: CASSPGTYTSGEQYF
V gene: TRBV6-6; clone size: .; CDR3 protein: CASSYGAASYEQYF
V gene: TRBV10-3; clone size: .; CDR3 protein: CAISDSTGTGAYNEQFF
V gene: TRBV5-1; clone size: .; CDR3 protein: CASSLGVAGDGNTIYF
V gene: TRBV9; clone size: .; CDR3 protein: CASSVGASGAYEQYF
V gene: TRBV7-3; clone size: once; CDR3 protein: CASSPGTSGNEQFF
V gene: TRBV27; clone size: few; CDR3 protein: CASSFAAGSDTQYF
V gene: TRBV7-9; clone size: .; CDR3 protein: CASSFSGGDYGYTF
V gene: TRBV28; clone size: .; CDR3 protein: CASTTWRAGGLASYNEQFF
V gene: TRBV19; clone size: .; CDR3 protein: CASSPWTSGSYEQYF
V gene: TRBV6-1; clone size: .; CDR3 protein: CASILSQPDNYGYTF
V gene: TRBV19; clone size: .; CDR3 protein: CASLPGHPNYGYTF
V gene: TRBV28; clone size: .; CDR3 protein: CASSLEGGLSGANVLTF
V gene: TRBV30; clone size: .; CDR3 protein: CAWNIGGETQYF
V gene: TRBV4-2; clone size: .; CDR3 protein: CASSQVPIGNNYGYTF
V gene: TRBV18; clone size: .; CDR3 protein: CASSPREYSYEQYF
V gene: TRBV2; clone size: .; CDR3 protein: CASSPPTRGPHEQYF
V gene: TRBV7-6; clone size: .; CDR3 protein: CASSWGQGGTGELFF
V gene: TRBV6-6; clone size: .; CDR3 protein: CASTQSVTEAFF